Following are 11 T cell receptor beta chains from one sample sequenced in a study of T cells in Graves' hyperthyroidism and ophthalmopathy. Researchers took RNA transcripts and amplified the TCR beta CDR3 regions from them. HTBI primers drove first-round RT-PCR of the TCR CDR3. TCRdb processed the multiplex PCR reads anew with MiXCR; each CDR3 protein has one entry. The table shows fewer than 650,000 distinct CDR3 sequences, with about 14% occurring only once. What was sequenced was blood. The origin of the receptors is a woman in her forties with Graves' hyperthyroidism.

This clonotype was observed many times. The rearrangement uses TRBV2 and TRBJ2-3, with a tentative D call TRBD2 (5 bases). Germline V CDR1 and CDR2: SNHLY, FYNNEI. This CDR3 contains 14 residues. The V and J ends lost 5 bases and 1 base respectively, with 10 bases between them. The CDR3, as DNA: TGTGCCAGCAGTCACGGACTTCGCACAGATACGCAGTATTTT. Protein: CASSHGLRTDTQYF. The whole variable domain, filled in from reference TRBV2 and TRBJ2-3, reads EPEVTQTPSHQVTQMGQEVILRCVPISNHLYFYWYRQILGQKVEFLVSFYNNEISEKSEIFDDQFSVERPDGSNFTLKIRSTKLEDSAMYFCASSHGLRTDTQYFGPGTRLTVL.

As to this clonotype: A read error may be the cause here, since a much bigger clone is one base away. V gene TRBV20-1 combines with J gene TRBJ2-1; the match to TRBD2 covers 11 bases. The CDR3 consists of 13 residues. Per germline, CDR1 DFQATT and CDR2 SNEGSKA (reference sequence). Germline trimming cut 4 bases from V and 5 bases from J; bases unmatched to any gene: 1. CDR3 nucleotides: TGCAGTGCTATTAGCGGGGGGGACAATGAGCAGTTCTTC. This translates into CSAISGGDNEQFF.

Ten or more counts support this clonotype. The rearrangement uses TRBV6-2 or TRBV6-3 and TRBJ1-5; D gene ambiguous. The CDR3 is 14 residues long. Germline-derived CDR1 and CDR2 are MNHEY and SVGEGT. The V end was cut by 1 base, the J end by 4 bases, with 8 bases between. The CDR3: CASSYLDGNQPQHF. The CDR3 nucleotides are TGTGCCAGCAGTTACTTGGACGGGAATCAGCCCCAGCATTTT.

This clonotype appeared many times. The rearrangement links TRBV20-1 to TRBJ2-1; D is perhaps TRBD2 (6 bases). This CDR3 has 15 amino acids. Germline V lookup: CDR1 DFQATT, CDR2 SNEGSKA (reference sequence). The ends were cut back, 2 bases at V and 0 bases at J, with 11 bases in the middle. DNA of the CDR3: TGCAGTGCTAGACATAGCGGAGTCTCCTACAATGAGCAGTTCTTC. Translating gives CSARHSGVSYNEQFF.

This clonotype was counted ten times or more. The CDR3 DNA sequence: TGTGCCAGCAGCCCAACTAGCTTTTATACGCAGTATTTT. Translating it yields CASSPTSFYTQYF. This chain joins TRBV2 and TRBJ2-3; maybe TRBD2 (6 bases). Germline loops: CDR1 SNHLY, CDR2 FYNNEI. V dropped 6 bases and J dropped 7 bases, with 14 bases sitting between them. The CDR3 covers 13 residues.

This clonotype was counted many times. This chain uses TRBV7-9 with TRBJ2-2; 10 bases are a match to TRBD1. This CDR3 has 15 residues. V lost 6 bases to trimming and J lost 7 bases; unmatched junction nucleotides: 8. Looked up from germline, CDR1 is SEHNR and CDR2 is FQNEAQ (reference sequence). The CDR3 here is CASRPRQGAFGELFF. CDR3 in DNA: TGTGCCAGCAGACCTAGACAGGGGGCGTTCGGGGAGCTGTTTTTT.

V usage is TRBV11-2 and J usage is TRBJ2-1, with a weak D call TRBD1 (6 bases). With 4 bases removed from V and 5 bases from J, the gap between germline ends came to 9 bases. CDR3 length equals 13 residues. Germline lookup yields CDR1 SGHAT and CDR2 FQNNGV. The CDR3 region has the DNA TGTGCCAGCAGCTCGGACAGCAACAATGAGCAGTTCTTC. This translates into CASSSDSNNEQFF.

This clonotype was seen many times. V gene TRBV20-1 combines with J gene TRBJ1-5; D gene ambiguous. The germline V gene has CDR1 DFQATT and CDR2 SNEGSKA (reference sequence). This CDR3 comprises 11 residues. V lost 5 bases and J lost 0, with 2 bases in between. In DNA form, the CDR3 reads TGCAGTGCTGGTAGCAATCAGCCCCAGCATTTT. Translating gives CSAGSNQPQHF.

The rearrangement links TRBV27 to TRBJ1-5, with a possible D match to TRBD1 (6 bases). V was shortened by 2 bases and J by 4 bases, with 12 bases between the two germline ends. The CDR3 runs 15 residues. CDR1 is MNHEY and CDR2 is SMNVEV in the germline V gene (reference sequence). This CDR3 is CASSLSGQFNQPQHF. The DNA for the CDR3 is TGTGCCAGCAGTTTAAGCGGACAGTTTAATCAGCCCCAGCATTTT.

This clonotype showed up many times. The chain has TRBV28 and TRBJ2-7; D may be TRBD2 (6 bases). Germline V gene sequence: CDR1 MDHEN, CDR2 SYDVKM. The germline V and J ends were trimmed by 4 bases and 7 bases, with 17 bases remaining between them. The CDR3 totals 14 residues. CDR3 residues: CASSSLARLLEQYF. The CDR3 region has the DNA TGTGCCAGCAGTTCTCTAGCGAGACTTCTGGAGCAGTACTTC. Using reference TRBV28 and TRBJ2-7 for the parts outside the CDR3, the full variable domain is DVKVTQSSRYLVKRTGEKVFLECVQDMDHENMFWYRQDPGLGLRLIYFSYDVKMKEKGDIPEGYSVSREKKERFSLILESASTNQTSMYLCASSSLARLLEQYFGPGTRLTVT.

This clonotype was counted at least ten times. This rearrangement joins TRBV20-1 to TRBJ1-1; 12 bases fit TRBD1. Trimming cost V 2 bases and J 13 bases; bases outside gene matches: 8. This CDR3 is 13 amino acids long. Per the germline V gene, CDR1 is DFQATT and CDR2 is SNEGSKA (reference sequence). CDR3: CSARHGTGGKDFF. In nucleotides, the CDR3 is TGCAGTGCTAGACACGGGACAGGGGGCAAAGATTTCTTT.